This TCR beta chain was captured by sequencing in a study of shared clonotypes between healthy human individuals. General study points: Some naive CD4 clonotypes, about 5.5%, turned up in common across four donors.

The CDR3 extends over 15 amino acids. The germline CDR1 and CDR2 sequences are WSHSY and SAAADI. The germline V and J ends were trimmed by 0 bases and 4 bases, with 10 bases remaining between them. Comment on this clone: What it binds is not known.

Naive CD8 cells lacked CD45RO and underwent positive selection for CCR7, leaving out terminally differentiated effector memory CD45RA+ cells. Profiling relied on immunoSEQ multiplex PCR, and the TCRdb table lists in-frame clones only, not all of them. The table lists more than 2 million clones, about 94% of them singletons. This TCR came from a man aged 18 to 30 in good health. This rearrangement joins TRBV10-2 to TRBJ1-3, with a possible D match to TRBD1 (5 bases). The sample was naive CD8+ T cells sorted from blood. CDR3 sequence: CASSESLGLGNTIYF. The DNA for the CDR3 is TGCGCCAGCAGTGAGTCGTTGGGACTAGGAAACACCATATATTTT.